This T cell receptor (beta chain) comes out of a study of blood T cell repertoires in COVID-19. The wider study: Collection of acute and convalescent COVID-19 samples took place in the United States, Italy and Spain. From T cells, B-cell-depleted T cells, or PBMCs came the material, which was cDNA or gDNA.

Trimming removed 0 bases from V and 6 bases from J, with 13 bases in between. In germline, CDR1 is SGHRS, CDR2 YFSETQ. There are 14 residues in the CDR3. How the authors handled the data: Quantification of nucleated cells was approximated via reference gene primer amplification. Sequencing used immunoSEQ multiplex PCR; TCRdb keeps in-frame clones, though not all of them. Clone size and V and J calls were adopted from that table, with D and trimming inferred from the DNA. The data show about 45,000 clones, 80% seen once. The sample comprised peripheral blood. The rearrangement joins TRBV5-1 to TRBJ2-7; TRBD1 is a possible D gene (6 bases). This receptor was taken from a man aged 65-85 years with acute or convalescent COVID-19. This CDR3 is CASSLVGGRSEQYF. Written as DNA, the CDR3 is TGCGCCAGCAGCTTGGTAGGGGGACGAAGCGAGCAGTACTTC.